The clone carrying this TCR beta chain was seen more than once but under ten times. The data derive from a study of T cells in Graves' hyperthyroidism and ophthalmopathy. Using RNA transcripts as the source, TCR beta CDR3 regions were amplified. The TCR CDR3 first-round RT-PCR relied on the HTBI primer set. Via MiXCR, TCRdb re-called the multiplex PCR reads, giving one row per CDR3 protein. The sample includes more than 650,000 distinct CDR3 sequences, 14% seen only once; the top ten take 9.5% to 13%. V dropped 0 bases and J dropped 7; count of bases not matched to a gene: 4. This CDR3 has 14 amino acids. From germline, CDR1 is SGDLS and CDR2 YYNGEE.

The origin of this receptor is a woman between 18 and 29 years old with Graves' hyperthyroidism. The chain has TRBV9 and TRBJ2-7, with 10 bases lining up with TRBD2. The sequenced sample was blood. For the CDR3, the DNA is TGTGCCAGCAGCGTAGAAGCGGGAGGGAGGGAGCAGTACTTC. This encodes CASSVEAGGREQYF. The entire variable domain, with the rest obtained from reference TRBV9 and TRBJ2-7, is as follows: DSGVTQTPKHLITATGQRVTLRCSPRSGDLSVYWYQQSLDQGLQFLIQYYNGEERAKGNILERFSAQQFPDLHSELNLSSLELGDSALYFCASSVEAGGREQYFGPGTRLTVT.